The 18 T cell receptor beta chains reported below all come from one sample, sequenced in a study of CD8 T cells in ankylosing spondylitis. One entry per CDR3 protein, called by TCRdb with MiXCR from the 5' RACE reads. The table records 150,000 or so distinct CDR3 sequences, 9.8% of them present only once. Input material: blood, either unsorted or a sorted T cell fraction (not recorded which). These receptors were collected from a female donor with ankylosing spondylitis or in good health (not recorded which).

A few counts support this clonotype. V and J are TRBV5-1 and TRBJ1-4; TRBD1 agrees at 8 bases. This CDR3 contains 14 residues. V lost 5 bases, J lost 7 bases, and 7 bases stayed unmatched. Germline V gene data show CDR1 as SGHRS and CDR2 as YFSETQ. The CDR3 spells CASSPGQGSEKLFF. For the CDR3, the DNA is TGCGCCAGCAGTCCTGGACAGGGAAGTGAAAAACTGTTTTTT.

The J gene is TRBJ2-7, the V gene TRBV6-2 or TRBV6-3; D is unclear. The CDR3 covers 13 residues. The germline CDR1 and CDR2 sequences are MNHEY and SVGEGT. Trimming shortened V by 4 bases and J by 2 bases, and 9 bases separated the two germline ends. Here the CDR3 reads CASSWLGTYEQYF. CDR3 nucleotide sequence: TGTGCCAGCAGTTGGTTGGGGACCTACGAGCAGTACTTC.

This clonotype was seen a few times. The rearrangement joins TRBV12-3 or TRBV12-4 to TRBJ1-2; no clear D gene. Trimming left V 4 bases short and J 8 bases short, with 14 bases between. The CDR3 is made up of 13 amino acids. The CDR3 sequence is CASSSPRGGGYTF. The CDR3, as DNA: TGTGCCAGCAGTTCCCCCAGAGGTGGAGGCTACACCTTC.

This clonotype was observed a single time. The rearrangement links TRBV5-6 to TRBJ2-3, with 8 bases aligning to TRBD2. The ends lost 4 bases at V and 2 bases at J; junction bases unmatched: 9. Germline CDR1 and CDR2: SGHDT and YYEEEE. CDR3 size: 16 residues. Written as DNA, the CDR3 is TGTGCCAGCAGCCGTATGACTAGCGCCCCCACAGATACGCAGTATTTT. It translates to CASSRMTSAPTDTQYF.

In this sample, this clonotype turned up a few times. V usage is TRBV7-9 and J usage is TRBJ2-3; 9 bases are shared with TRBD2. V shed 4 bases, J shed 3 bases, and the junction held 11 bases outside the gene matches. This CDR3 contains 17 residues. From germline, CDR1 is SEHNR and CDR2 FQNEAQ (reference sequence). DNA for the CDR3: TGTGCCAGCAGCTCGATCGGGGGAAGCGGGAGGACAGATACGCAGTATTTT. This sequence encodes CASSSIGGSGRTDTQYF.

The chain has TRBV12-3 or TRBV12-4 and TRBJ2-3; 8 bases are a match to TRBD2. With V trimmed by 5 bases and J by 2 bases, 15 bases remained unmatched. This CDR3 spans 18 amino acids. CDR3 in DNA: TGTGCCAGCAGTAGACTAGCGACGACGAGTGGTTTCACAGATACGCAGTATTTT. Its translation is CASSRLATTSGFTDTQYF.

Only a few counts were recorded for this clonotype. The chain links TRBV19 to TRBJ1-1; D unresolved. This CDR3 spans 16 amino acids. V gave up 3 bases and J gave up 0 bases, with 14 bases separating them. CDR1 and CDR2 (germline): LNHDA, SQIVND (reference sequence). DNA of the CDR3: TGTGCCAGTAGTATGGTCCGGGAACTCATGAACACTGAAGCTTTCTTT. It translates to CASSMVRELMNTEAFF.

The chain couples TRBV12-3 or TRBV12-4 to TRBJ1-2, with D hard to call. Trimming removed 1 base from V and 4 bases from J, with 7 bases in between. There are 13 residues in the CDR3. The DNA for the CDR3 is TGTGCCAGCAGTTTAGTGGCCCTCTATGGCTACACCTTC. Amino acid sequence: CASSLVALYGYTF.

Ten or more counts support this clonotype. The rearrangement uses TRBV16 and TRBJ2-1, with D possibly being TRBD1 (6 bases). With 6 bases removed from V and 8 bases from J, the gap between germline ends came to 17 bases. Germline V gene sequence: CDR1 KGHSY, CDR2 FQNENV. CDR3 length: 14 amino acids. The CDR3 sequence is CASSQTGLWDEQFF. The DNA for the CDR3 is TGTGCCAGCAGTCAGACAGGTCTTTGGGATGAGCAGTTCTTC.

This clonotype was seen only a few times. This rearrangement joins TRBV20-1 to TRBJ2-1, with TRBD2 matching over 11 bases. The V gene's germline CDR1 is DFQATT and CDR2 SNEGSKA (reference sequence). There are 15 residues in the CDR3. V was pared by 0 bases and J by 8 bases, with 6 bases of the junction left unmatched. CDR3 in amino acids: CSARETSGVFDEQFF. DNA of the CDR3: TGCAGTGCTAGAGAGACTAGCGGGGTCTTCGATGAGCAGTTCTTC.

This clonotype was seen a few times. V is TRBV10-2 and J is TRBJ2-1; 11 bases agree with TRBD2. Germline V lookup: CDR1 WSHSY, CDR2 SAAADI. The J segment lost 8 bases and the V segment lost 5 bases, leaving 5 bases of the junction unmatched. The CDR3 has 14 residues. The CDR3 protein is CASSTSGRGYEQFF. The CDR3 coding sequence is TGCGCCAGCAGTACTAGCGGGAGAGGGTATGAGCAGTTCTTC.

This clonotype was seen many times. The gene calls are TRBV6-1 and TRBJ2-2; D not resolved. This CDR3 is 11 amino acids long. V shed 2 bases and J shed 8 bases, with 3 bases lying between them. Germline V gene lookup returns CDR1 MNHNS and CDR2 SASEGT. CDR3 sequence (DNA): TGTGCCAGCAGTGAATTGGGGGAGCTGTTTTTT. It encodes CASSELGELFF.

This clonotype was seen ten or more times. This chain links TRBV28 with TRBJ1-2; 7 positions match TRBD1. Germline V gene data show CDR1 as MDHEN and CDR2 as SYDVKM. The CDR3 is made up of 15 amino acids. After removal of 5 bases from V and 4 bases from J, the junction contained 10 bases not matched to a gene. CDR3: CASSPTGQHLYGYTF. CDR3 DNA sequence: TGTGCCAGCAGTCCGACGGGACAGCACCTCTATGGCTACACCTTC.

This clonotype was observed many times. The rearrangement uses TRBV6-1 and TRBJ1-6, with D maybe TRBD1 (5 bases). CDR1 and CDR2 from the germline V gene are MNHNS and SASEGT. The V and J ends lost 6 bases and 6 bases respectively, with 9 bases between them. The CDR3 totals 13 residues. CDR3 nucleotides: TGTGCCAGCAGGAGAAGGGGTAATTCACCCCTCCACTTT. Protein sequence: CASRRRGNSPLHF.

The chain has TRBV12-3 or TRBV12-4 and TRBJ2-2; tentatively, D is TRBD1 (6 bases). The CDR3 is 16 residues long. Trimming took 3 bases from V and 2 from J, leaving 13 bases between them. The CDR3 here is CASSFRDNSNTGELFF. CDR3 DNA sequence: TGTGCCAGCAGTTTCCGGGACAACTCTAACACCGGGGAGCTGTTTTTT.

This sequence joins TRBV30 and TRBJ2-1, with 8 bases matching TRBD1. The germline gives CDR1 GTSNPN, CDR2 SVGIG (reference sequence). Germline trimming cut 1 base from V and 4 bases from J; bases unmatched to any gene: 9. CDR3 size: 16 residues. CDR3 sequence (DNA): TGTGCCTGGAGTGGCGAGGACAGGGAGGCGTACAATGAGCAGTTCTTC. Protein: CAWSGEDREAYNEQFF.

This clonotype appeared many times. J is TRBJ2-2 and V is TRBV12-3 or TRBV12-4; D is unresolved. Trimming removed 3 bases at V and 4 bases at J, with 12 bases between. The CDR3 is 15 residues long. The CDR3, as DNA: TGTGCCAGCAGTTTCCCCTCTTCAGTCACCGGGGAGCTGTTTTTT. It specifies CASSFPSSVTGELFF.

This clonotype was picked up many times. The genes are TRBV3-1 and TRBJ2-1; 11 nucleotides line up with TRBD2. Germline CDR1 and CDR2: LGHDT and YNNKEL (reference sequence). The CDR3 loop spans 17 amino acids. Germline trimming cut 5 bases from V and 5 bases from J; bases unmatched to any gene: 11. The CDR3 reads CASSFLTGTSGHNEQFF. CDR3 nucleotide sequence: TGTGCCAGCAGCTTCCTTACCGGGACTAGCGGACACAATGAGCAGTTCTTC.